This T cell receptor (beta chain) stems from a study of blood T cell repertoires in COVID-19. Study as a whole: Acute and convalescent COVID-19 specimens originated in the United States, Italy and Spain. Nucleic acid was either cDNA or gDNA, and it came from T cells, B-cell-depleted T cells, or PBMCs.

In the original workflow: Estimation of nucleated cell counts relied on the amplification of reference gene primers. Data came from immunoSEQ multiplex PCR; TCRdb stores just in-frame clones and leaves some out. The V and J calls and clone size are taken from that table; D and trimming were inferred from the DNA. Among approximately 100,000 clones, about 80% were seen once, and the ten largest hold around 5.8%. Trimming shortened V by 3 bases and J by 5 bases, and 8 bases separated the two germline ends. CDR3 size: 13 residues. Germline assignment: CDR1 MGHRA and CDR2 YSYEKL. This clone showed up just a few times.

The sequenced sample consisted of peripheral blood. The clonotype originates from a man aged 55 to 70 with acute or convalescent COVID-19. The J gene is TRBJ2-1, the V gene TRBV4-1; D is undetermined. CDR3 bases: TGCGCCAGCAGCCAGTTTGAGCACAATGAGCAGTTCTTC. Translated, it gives CASSQFEHNEQFF.